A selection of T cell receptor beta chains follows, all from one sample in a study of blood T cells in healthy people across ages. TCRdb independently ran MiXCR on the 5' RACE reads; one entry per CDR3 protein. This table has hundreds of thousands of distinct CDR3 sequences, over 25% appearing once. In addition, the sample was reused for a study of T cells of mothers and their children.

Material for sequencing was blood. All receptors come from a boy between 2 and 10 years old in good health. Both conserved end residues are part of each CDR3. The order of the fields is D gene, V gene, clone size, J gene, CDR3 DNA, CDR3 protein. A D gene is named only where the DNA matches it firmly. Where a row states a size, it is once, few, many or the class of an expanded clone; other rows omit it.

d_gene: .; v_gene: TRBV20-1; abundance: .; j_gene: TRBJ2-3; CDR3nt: TGCAGTGCTAGGCCAGCCTCAGCCTACACAGATACGCAGTATTTT; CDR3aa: CSARPASAYTDTQYF
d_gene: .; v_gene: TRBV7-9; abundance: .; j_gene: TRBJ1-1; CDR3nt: TGTGCCAGCACAATAGAGGGCATGAACACTGAAGCTTTCTTT; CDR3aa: CASTIEGMNTEAFF
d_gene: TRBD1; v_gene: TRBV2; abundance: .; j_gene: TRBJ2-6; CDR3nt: TGTGCCAGCAGGGACAGGGCGTCGGGGGCCAACGTCCTGACTTTC; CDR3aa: CASRDRASGANVLTF
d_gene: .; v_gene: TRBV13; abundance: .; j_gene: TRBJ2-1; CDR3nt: TGTGCCAGCAGCTTAGGAGGGTCGGGGCAGTTCTTC; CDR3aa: CASSLGGSGQFF
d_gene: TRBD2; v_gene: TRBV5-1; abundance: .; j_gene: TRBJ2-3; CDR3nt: TGCGCCAGCAGCGAGGGACTAGCGGGAGGTGGCACAGATACGCAGTATTTT; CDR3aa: CASSEGLAGGGTDTQYF
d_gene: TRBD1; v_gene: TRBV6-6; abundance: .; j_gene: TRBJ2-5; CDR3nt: TGTGCCAGCAGTACCGCGGACAGGGGGCCTGGAGAGACCCAGTACTTC; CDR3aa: CASSTADRGPGETQYF
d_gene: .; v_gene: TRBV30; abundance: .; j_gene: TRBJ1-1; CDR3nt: TGTGCCTGGGAGAGTGGCAGGGACCCCTTTTTGAGCACTGAAGCTTTCTTT; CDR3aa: CAWESGRDPFLSTEAFF
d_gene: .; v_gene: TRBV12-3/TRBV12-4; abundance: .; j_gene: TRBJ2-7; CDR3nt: TGTGCCAGCAGTTTCCCGCCTCCGGGCATCGAGCAGTACTTC; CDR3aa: CASSFPPPGIEQYF
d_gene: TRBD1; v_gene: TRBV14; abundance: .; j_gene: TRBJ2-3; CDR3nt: TGTGCCAGCAGCCAAGACCCGGGACAGGGTACAGATACGCAGTATTTT; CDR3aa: CASSQDPGQGTDTQYF
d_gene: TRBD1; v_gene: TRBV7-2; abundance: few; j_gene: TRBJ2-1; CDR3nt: TGTGCCAGCAGCCGGACAGGGCGTTTTGGCCATGAGCAGTTCTTC; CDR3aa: CASSRTGRFGHEQFF
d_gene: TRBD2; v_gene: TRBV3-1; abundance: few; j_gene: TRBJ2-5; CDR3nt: TGTGCCAGCAGCCGGAGCGGGGCTGAGACCCAGTACTTC; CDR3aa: CASSRSGAETQYF
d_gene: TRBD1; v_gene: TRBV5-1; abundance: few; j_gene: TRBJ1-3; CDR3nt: TGCGCCAGCAGCTTGGGATGGACAGGGACCACGGCCGGAAACACCATATATTTT; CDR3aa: CASSLGWTGTTAGNTIYF
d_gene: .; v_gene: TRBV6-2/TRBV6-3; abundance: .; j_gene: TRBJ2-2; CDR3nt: TGTGCCAGCGCCCGGGGCACCGGGGAGCTGTTTTTT; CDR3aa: CASARGTGELFF
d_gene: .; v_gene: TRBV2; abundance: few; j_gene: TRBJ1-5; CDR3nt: TGTGCCAGCAGTAAACAGGGTCGGAACAATCAGCCCCAGCATTTT; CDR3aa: CASSKQGRNNQPQHF
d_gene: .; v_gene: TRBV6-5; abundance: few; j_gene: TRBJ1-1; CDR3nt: TGTGCCAGCAGCCTCCACAGGGACTTCGCTGAAGCTTTCTTT; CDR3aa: CASSLHRDFAEAFF
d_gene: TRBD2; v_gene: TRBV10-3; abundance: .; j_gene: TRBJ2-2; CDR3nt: TGTGCCATCAGTGAGCTCCTTGGGACTAGCGGGAGAGGGAACACCGGGGAGCTGTTTTTT; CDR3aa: CAISELLGTSGRGNTGELFF
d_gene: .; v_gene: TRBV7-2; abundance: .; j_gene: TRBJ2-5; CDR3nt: TGTGCCAGCAGCTTAGAGATGACGTTTGGAGAGACCCAGTACTTC; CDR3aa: CASSLEMTFGETQYF
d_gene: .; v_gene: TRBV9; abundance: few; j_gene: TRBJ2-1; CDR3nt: TGTGCCAGCAGCGTAGTGGCGCATGAGCAGTTCTTC; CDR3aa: CASSVVAHEQFF
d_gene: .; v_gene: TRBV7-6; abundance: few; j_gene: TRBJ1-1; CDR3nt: TGTGCCAGCAGCCCCGGTCTCAGGGCGGTGAACACTGAAGCTTTCTTT; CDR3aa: CASSPGLRAVNTEAFF
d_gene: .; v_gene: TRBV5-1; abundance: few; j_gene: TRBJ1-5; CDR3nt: TGCGCCAGCAGCTCGGAGGGGTATAGCAATCAGCCCCAGCATTTT; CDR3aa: CASSSEGYSNQPQHF
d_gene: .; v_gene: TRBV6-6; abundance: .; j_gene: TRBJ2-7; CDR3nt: TGTGCCAGCGCTGGGGGGTACGAGCAGTACTTC; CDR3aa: CASAGGYEQYF
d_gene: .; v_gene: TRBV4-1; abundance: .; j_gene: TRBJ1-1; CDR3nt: TGCGCCAGCAGCCAAACACTACCGAGGGTGGCTTTCTTT; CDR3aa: CASSQTLPRVAFF
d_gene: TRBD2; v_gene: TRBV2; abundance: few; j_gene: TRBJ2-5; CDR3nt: TGTGCCAGCAGTGCCCTAGCGGGGGGCCAAGACGACCAGTACTTC; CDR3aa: CASSALAGGQDDQYF
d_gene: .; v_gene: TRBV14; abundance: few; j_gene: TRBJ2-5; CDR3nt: TGTGCCAGCAGCCGAAGGTCAGGCGGCGTAGGCCAAGAGACCCAGTACTTC; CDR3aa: CASSRRSGGVGQETQYF
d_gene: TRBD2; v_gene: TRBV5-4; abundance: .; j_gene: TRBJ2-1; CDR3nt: TGTGCCAGCAGCTTGGGGGGACTAGCTAGCGATGAGCAGTTCTTC; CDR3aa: CASSLGGLASDEQFF
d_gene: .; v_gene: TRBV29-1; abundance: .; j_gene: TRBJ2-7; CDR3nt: TGCAGCGTTGGGACCCAGGGTGGCGAGCAGTACTTC; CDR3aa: CSVGTQGGEQYF
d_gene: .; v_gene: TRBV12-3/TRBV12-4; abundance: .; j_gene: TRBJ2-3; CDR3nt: TGTGCCAGCAGTTCCCCGCTAGGAGATACGCAGTATTTT; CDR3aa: CASSSPLGDTQYF
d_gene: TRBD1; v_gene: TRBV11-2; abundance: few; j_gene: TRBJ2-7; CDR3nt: TGTGCCAGCAGCAGCTCAGGGACAGGGAGGTCCTACGAGCAGTACTTC; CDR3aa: CASSSSGTGRSYEQYF
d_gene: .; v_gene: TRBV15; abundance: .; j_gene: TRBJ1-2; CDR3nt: TGTGCCACCAGCAGAACCCCAGTGAGGCCAAATGGCTACACCTTC; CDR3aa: CATSRTPVRPNGYTF
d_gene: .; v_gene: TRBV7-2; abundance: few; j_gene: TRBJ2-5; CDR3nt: TGTGCCAGCAGCTTAGCGCTAGTGGGCCTTGGGGAGACCCAGTACTTC; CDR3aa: CASSLALVGLGETQYF
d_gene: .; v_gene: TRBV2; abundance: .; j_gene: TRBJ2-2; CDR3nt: TGTGCCAGCAACGCCCAAACAGGGAGCCTGAGCGGGGAGCTGTTTTTT; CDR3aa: CASNAQTGSLSGELFF
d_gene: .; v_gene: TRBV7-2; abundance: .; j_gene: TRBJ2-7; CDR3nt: TGTGCCAGCAGTCCTGACTACTCAGCCTACGAGCAGTACTTC; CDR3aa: CASSPDYSAYEQYF
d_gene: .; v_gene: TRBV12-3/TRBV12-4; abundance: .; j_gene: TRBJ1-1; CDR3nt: TGTGCCAGCAGTTTACGCAGGCCCACTGAAGCTTTCTTT; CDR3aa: CASSLRRPTEAFF
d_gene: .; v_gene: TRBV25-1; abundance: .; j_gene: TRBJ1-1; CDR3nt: TGTGCCAGCGAATGGAACACTGAAGCTTTCTTT; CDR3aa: CASEWNTEAFF
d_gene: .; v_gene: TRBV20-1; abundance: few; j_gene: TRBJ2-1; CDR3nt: TGCAGTGCCACCAATAGACTACTCAATTCCTACAATGAGCAGTTCTTC; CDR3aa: CSATNRLLNSYNEQFF
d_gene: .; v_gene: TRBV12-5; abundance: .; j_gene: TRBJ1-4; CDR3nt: TGTGCTAGTGGTTTGGCTGGGGATCCTAATGAAAAACTGTTTTTT; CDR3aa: CASGLAGDPNEKLFF
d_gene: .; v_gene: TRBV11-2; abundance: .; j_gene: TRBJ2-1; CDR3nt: TGTGCCAGCAGTTTTCCGAGACTAGTGGGAAATGAGCAGTTCTTC; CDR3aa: CASSFPRLVGNEQFF
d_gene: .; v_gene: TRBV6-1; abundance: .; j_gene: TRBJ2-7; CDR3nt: TGTGCCAGCAGTGAGCGGACAGTCAGCGAGCAGTACTTC; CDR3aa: CASSERTVSEQYF
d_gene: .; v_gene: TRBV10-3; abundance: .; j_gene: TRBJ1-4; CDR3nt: TGTGCCATCAGTGAGTCGGATAGGGAACAAGAAAAACTGTTTTTT; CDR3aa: CAISESDREQEKLFF
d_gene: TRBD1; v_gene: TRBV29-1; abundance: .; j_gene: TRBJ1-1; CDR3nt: TGCAGCGGCGGCGGACAGGGGAGATTCGCTGAAGCTTTCTTT; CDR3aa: CSGGGQGRFAEAFF
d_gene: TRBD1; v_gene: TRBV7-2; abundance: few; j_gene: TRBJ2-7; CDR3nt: TGTGCCAGCAGCTCCTACCCGGACAGGTTGGGCGAGCAGTACTTC; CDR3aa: CASSSYPDRLGEQYF
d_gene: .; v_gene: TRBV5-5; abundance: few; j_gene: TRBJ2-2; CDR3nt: TGTGCCAGCAGCTCCGCAGCGTCCGGGGAGCTGTTTTTT; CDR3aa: CASSSAASGELFF
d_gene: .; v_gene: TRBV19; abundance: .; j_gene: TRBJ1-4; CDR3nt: TGTGCCAGTAGTGGGGATGCAACTAATGAAAAACTGTTTTTT; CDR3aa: CASSGDATNEKLFF
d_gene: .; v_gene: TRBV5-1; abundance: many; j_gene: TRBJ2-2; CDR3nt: TGCGCCAGCAGCTACCAGGGTACCGGGGAGCTGTTTTTT; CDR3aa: CASSYQGTGELFF